The TCR beta chain under discussion was sequenced for a study of response to subunit inactivated influenza vaccine. TCRdb called the RT-PCR reads again in MiXCR, with one record for every CDR3 protein. The sample yields fewer than 600,000 distinct CDR3 sequences, 6.5% to 8% seen once. General study results and limits: That few new T cells are recruited by each seasonal influenza vaccination was the authors' suggestion.

V shed 2 bases, J shed 7 bases, and the junction held 8 bases outside the gene matches. Germline V lookup: CDR1 SGHTA, CDR2 FQGNSA. This CDR3 is built from 15 residues. This clonotype was seen more than once but under ten times. Its antigen is undetermined. The chain uses TRBV7-2 and TRBJ2-5, with 9 bases that match TRBD2. The material sequenced was PBMCs from blood, taken around 2 years after vaccination. This TCR came from a man aged 45 to 75 who received an inactivated influenza vaccine. CDR3 amino acids: CASSLNLAGLGTQYF. The CDR3 DNA reads TGTGCCAGCAGCTTAAACCTAGCGGGACTGGGGACCCAGTACTTC.